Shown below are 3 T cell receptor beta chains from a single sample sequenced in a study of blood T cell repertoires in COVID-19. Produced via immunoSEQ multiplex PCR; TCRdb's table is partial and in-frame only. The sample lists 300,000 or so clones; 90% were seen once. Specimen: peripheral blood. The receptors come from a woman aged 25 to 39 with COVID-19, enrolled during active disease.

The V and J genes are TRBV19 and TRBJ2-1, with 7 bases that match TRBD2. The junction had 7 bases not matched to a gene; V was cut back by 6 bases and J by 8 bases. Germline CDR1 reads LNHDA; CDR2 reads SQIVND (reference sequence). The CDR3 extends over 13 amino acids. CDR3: CASSRGRGDEQFF. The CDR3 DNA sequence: TGTGCCAGTAGCCGGGGGAGGGGTGATGAGCAGTTCTTC.

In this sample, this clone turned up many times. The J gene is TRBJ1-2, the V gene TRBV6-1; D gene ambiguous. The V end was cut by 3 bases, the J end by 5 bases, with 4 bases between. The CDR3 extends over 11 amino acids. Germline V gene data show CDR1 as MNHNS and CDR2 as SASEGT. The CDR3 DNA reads TGTGCCAGCAGTGATGTATATGGCTACACCTTC. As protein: CASSDVYGYTF.

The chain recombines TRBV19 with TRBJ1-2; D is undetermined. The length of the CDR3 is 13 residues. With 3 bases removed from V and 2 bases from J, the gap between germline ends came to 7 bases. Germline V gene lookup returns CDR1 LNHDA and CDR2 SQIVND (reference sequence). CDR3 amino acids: CASSMGENYGYTF. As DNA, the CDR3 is TGTGCCAGTAGTATGGGCGAGAACTATGGCTACACCTTC. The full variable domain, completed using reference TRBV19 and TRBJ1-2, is DGGITQSPKYLFRKEGQNVTLSCEQNLNHDAMYWYRQDPGQGLRLIYYSQIVNDFQKGDIAEGYSVSREKKESFPLTVTSAQKNPTAFYLCASSMGENYGYTFGSGTRLTVV.